The entry below describes one T cell receptor (beta chain). This sample was taken from a study of blood T cell repertoires in COVID-19. Study details: Both acute and convalescent COVID-19 samples were obtained from the United States, Italy and Spain. From T cells, B-cell-depleted T cells, or PBMCs came the material, which was cDNA or gDNA.

In the study's own analysis: Reference gene primer amplification gave estimated nucleated cell counts. Sequencing used immunoSEQ multiplex PCR; TCRdb keeps in-frame clones, though not all of them. V and J calls and clone size are copied from that table; D and trimming were computed from the DNA. The profile shows about 120,000 clones, about nine tenths of them singletons. The CDR3 is 15 amino acids. Germline CDR1 and CDR2: SGHDT and YYEEEE. V gave up 1 base and J gave up 0 bases, with 10 bases separating them. The V call is TRBV5-6, the J call TRBJ1-2, with D unclear. What was sequenced was peripheral blood. The receptor comes from a man in his forties or fifties with active COVID-19. The CDR3 DNA follows: TGTGCCAGCAGCTTGTTTGGCAGGTCTAACTATGGCTACACCTTC. It is translated as CASSLFGRSNYGYTF.